The rows below give T cell receptor beta chains drawn from one sample of a study of cytomegalovirus exposure and HLA in healthy donors. Assay: immunoSEQ multiplex PCR; the TCRdb copy retains only in-frame clones and omits some. The data show tens of thousands of clones, about three quarters seen once. Source material: PBMCs. Receptors were obtained from a man in his fifties in good health and CMV-seropositive. Each CDR3 is given with its conserved first and last residue. The D gene is left open where the match is weak. A clone size is listed for some rows: how often the clone was seen (once, few, many), or a class if it is expanded.

>NA|TRBJ2-5|TRBD1|TRBV7-3
CASSLGTGQGQETQYF
>NA|TRBJ1-1|NA|TRBV7-8
CASSLNRDQTNTEAFF
>NA|TRBJ1-2|NA|TRBV5-3
CARTLFKGFLHGYTF
>NA|TRBJ2-4|TRBD2|TRBV9
CASSATSGGQKNIQYF
>NA|TRBJ1-1|TRBD1|TRBV27
CASRAGQVMNTEAFF
>NA|TRBJ2-7|TRBD1|TRBV7-9
CASSLMGGQGAYEQYF
>NA|TRBJ2-7|TRBD2|TRBV11-2
CASSLGGIQQYF
>NA|TRBJ2-7|TRBD1|TRBV19
CASTSRGTGGSYEQYF
>NA|TRBJ2-1|TRBD2|TRBV30
CAWSVGLAFDEQFF
>NA|TRBJ2-7|NA|TRBV5-1
CASSLSGPYEQYF
>NA|TRBJ1-3|NA|TRBV11-3
CASSSGGSGNTIYF
>NA|TRBJ2-1|TRBD2|TRBV7-2
CASSGTSGSFEQFF
>NA|TRBJ2-1|TRBD2|TRBV19
CASSELARNEQFF
>NA|TRBJ2-3|NA|TRBV13
CASTRGRVTDTQYF
>NA|TRBJ2-7|TRBD1|TRBV6-1
CASSETGTDSGEQYF
>NA|TRBJ2-1|NA|TRBV7-9
CASSTGLLGDEQFF
>NA|TRBJ1-2|NA|TRBV11-3
CASSLDRNYGYTF
>NA|TRBJ2-7|TRBD2|TRBV6-6
CASRDLTSGAYEQYF
>NA|TRBJ1-1|NA|TRBV11-2
CASSLGAETEAFF
>NA|TRBJ2-1|NA|TRBV7-8
CASSLAMAALYNEQFF
>NA|TRBJ2-5|TRBD1|TRBV5-1
CASRLQGMGETQYF
>NA|TRBJ2-1|TRBD2|TRBV6-5
CASSYTGTSPSQFF
>NA|TRBJ2-7|TRBD1|TRBV7-9
CASSNRQGADF
>NA|TRBJ2-1|TRBD2|TRBV5-1
CASSNRLAGGLEQFF
>NA|TRBJ2-5|NA|TRBV7-9
CSSSSTVQETQYF
>once|TRBJ2-7|NA|TRBV11-3
CASSGQGASEQYF
>few|TRBJ2-2|NA|TRBV7-9
CASSRRATNTGELFF
>NA|TRBJ1-5|NA|TRBV11-2
CASSLGTGLNQPQHF
>few|TRBJ1-5|TRBD1|TRBV2
CASRDGQGNQPQHF
>NA|TRBJ1-2|TRBD1|TRBV29-1
CSVEGQGIDGYTF
>NA|TRBJ1-5|NA|TRBV15
CATSRVGGGWYQPQHF
>NA|TRBJ1-4|TRBD1|TRBV9
CASSFTEGAANEKLFF
>NA|TRBJ2-7|NA|TRBV27
CASSLKLSQTYRPTYEQYF
>NA|TRBJ1-2|TRBD1|TRBV30
CAWSPGQTYYGYTF
>NA|TRBJ1-3|NA|TRBV7-9
CASSLETLKVPNTIYF
>NA|TRBJ2-1|TRBD2|TRBV7-3
CASSSSVRLARGFNEQFF
>NA|TRBJ2-5|NA|TRBV7-3
CASSLSGGAEKRETQYF
>once|TRBJ2-7|NA|TRBV2
CATTESSYEQYF
>few|TRBJ1-2|NA|TRBV6-4
CASSEIVEGVDYGYTF
>NA|TRBJ1-6|TRBD1|TRBV11-2
CASTPGQADSPLHF
>NA|TRBJ1-1|TRBD1|TRBV19
CATQQGRFEAFF
>NA|TRBJ2-7|TRBD1|TRBV6-6
CASKPGQGSYEQYF
>NA|TRBJ2-3|TRBD1|TRBV6-5
CASSQQGATQYF
>NA|TRBJ1-5|TRBD1|TRBV4-3
CASSQVPGGPQHF
>NA|TRBJ1-4|NA|TRBV6-6
CASSGSVANEKLFF
>NA|TRBJ2-3|NA|TRBV18
CASSPPGRQGGDTQYF
>NA|TRBJ2-1|NA|TRBV4-3
CASSQVVYGNYNEQFF
>few|TRBJ2-1|TRBD2|TRBV7-8
CASSSDIPGLASPHLGNEQFF
>NA|TRBJ2-3|TRBD2|TRBV19
CASSNTGTTLSPDTQYF
>NA|TRBJ2-1|TRBD2|TRBV9
CASSATGTSGRSSYNEQFF
>NA|TRBJ1-3|TRBD1|TRBV4-1
CASSHPTGTGGGGNTIYF